The text below deals with one T cell receptor (beta chain). This sample is part of a study of blood T cell repertoires in COVID-19. Overall study: The study drew acute and convalescent COVID-19 samples from the United States, Italy and Spain. The analysed material was cDNA or gDNA that came from T cells, B-cell-depleted T cells, or PBMCs.

Original handling: Estimated nucleated cell counts came from reference gene primer amplification. Profiled with immunoSEQ multiplex PCR; TCRdb holds only in-frame clones, not every one. V and J calls plus clone size are reproduced from that table; the DNA served to infer D and trimming. The sample yields approximately 260,000 clones, roughly three quarters seen once. There are 17 residues in the CDR3. Trimming pared 0 bases from V and 1 base from J, leaving 13 bases between. The germline gives CDR1 MGHRA, CDR2 YSYEKL. The chain joins TRBV4-1 to TRBJ1-5; possibly TRBD1 for D (5 bases). The sequencing sample was made of peripheral blood. The clonotype comes from a woman in her forties with active or convalescent COVID-19. CDR3 sequence reads: CASSQEAGRISNQPQHF. CDR3 nucleotides: TGCGCCAGCAGCCAAGAGGCGGGACGGATAAGCAATCAGCCCCAGCATTTT.